This T cell receptor beta chain is drawn from a study of blood T cell repertoires in COVID-19. Measured with immunoSEQ multiplex PCR; TCRdb has only the in-frame clones, and not every one. This table holds some 44,000 clones, over 75% found once. Germline V gene sequence: CDR1 MNHNY, CDR2 SVGAGI (reference sequence). The CDR3 is 16 residues long. After removal of 5 bases from V and 5 bases from J, the junction contained 11 bases not matched to a gene. The genes are TRBV6-6 and TRBJ2-1; 8 nucleotides align to TRBD1. This TCR derives from a woman aged 60-75 years with acute or convalescent COVID-19. The sample comprised peripheral blood. CDR3 amino acids: CASSLSGGQVHNEQFF. The CDR3 nucleotides read TGTGCCAGCAGTCTCTCTGGGGGACAGGTACACAATGAGCAGTTCTTC.